These 4 T cell receptor beta chains came from one sample sequenced in a study of blood T cell repertoires in COVID-19. Clones were sequenced by immunoSEQ multiplex PCR, and TCRdb holds only the in-frame ones, with some missing. In the table there are about 410,000 clones, approximately 90% of which are singletons. Sequencing was carried out using peripheral blood. The receptors stem from a woman in her 40s with COVID-19, enrolled during active disease.

The chain combines TRBV28 with TRBJ2-7, with TRBD1 matching over 11 bases. CDR3 length: 16 residues. In germline, CDR1 is MDHEN, CDR2 SYDVKM. Germline trimming cut 5 bases from V and 4 bases from J; bases unmatched to any gene: 10. The CDR3 nucleotides read TGTGCCAGCAGTCCCGCCGGACAGGGGGCGAAGTACGAGCAGTACTTC. Its protein product is CASSPAGQGAKYEQYF.

The rearrangement links TRBV4-3 to TRBJ2-1; perhaps TRBD1 as D (7 bases). CDR1 LGHNA and CDR2 YSLEER come from the germline V gene. This CDR3 region has 19 residues. V was pared by 0 bases and J by 7 bases, with 25 bases between. The CDR3 DNA reads as TGCGCCAGCAGCCAAGAGAGCCCTACCCAGGGGGGCTTGAGGAATGAGCAGTTCTTC. It specifies CASSQESPTQGGLRNEQFF.

The V and J genes are TRBV12-3 or TRBV12-4 and TRBJ1-1; D not resolved. Trimming took off 2 bases at V and 8 bases at J, with 12 bases between the two ends. The CDR3 contains 13 residues. Here the CDR3 reads CASSLTGYAEAFF. The CDR3 DNA follows: TGTGCCAGCAGTTTAACGGGGTACGCAGAAGCTTTCTTT.

Comments on this clone: The sample carries other DNA sequences with the same CDR3. V usage is TRBV9 and J usage is TRBJ2-1; TRBD2 matches at 7 bases. The V gene end was trimmed by 3 bases and the J gene end by 1 base; junction bases not matched to a gene: 4. This CDR3 has 15 amino acids. The germline V gene encodes CDR1 SGDLS and CDR2 YYNGEE. This CDR3 reads CASSAAGDSYNEQFF. CDR3 bases: TGTGCCAGCAGCGCCGCGGGAGATTCCTACAATGAGCAGTTCTTC.